The clone carrying this T cell receptor (beta chain) was counted a few times. These data belong to a study of blood T cell repertoires in COVID-19. Overall study: Two negative PCRs, clearance, or symptom resolution had been documented for recovered Cohort 3 donors. Samples representing acute and convalescent COVID-19 were sourced from the United States, Italy and Spain. T cells, B-cell-depleted T cells, or PBMCs provided the cDNA or gDNA that served as material.

The protocol was immunoSEQ multiplex PCR, while the TCRdb copy is restricted to in-frame clones and leaves out a portion. The table has around 360,000 clones, over 75% seen once. Assignment of participants to cohorts was predicated upon participant-reported clinical history. The trim removed 5 bases at V and 9 bases at J, leaving 10 bases unmatched. The V gene's germline CDR1 is SGHNT and CDR2 YYREEE (reference sequence). The CDR3 extends over 14 amino acids. The source of this sequence is a man aged 40-50 years in a cohort exposed to, infected with or recovered from COVID-19 (not recorded which). Input material: PBMCs or T cells enriched from blood (not recorded which). This chain joins TRBV5-4 and TRBJ2-1, with 8 bases that match TRBD1. CDR3 in amino acids: CASRRDRGVAEQFF. The CDR3 bases are TGTGCCAGCAGACGCGACAGGGGCGTCGCTGAGCAGTTCTTC.